The 20 T cell receptor beta chains below come from one sample, sequenced in a study of cytomegalovirus exposure and HLA in healthy donors. Both 60 Vbeta primers and 13 Jbeta primers went into the PCR. Only in-frame clones appear in the TCRdb table, and some are missing; sequencing was by immunoSEQ multiplex PCR. Its clone listing holds 100,000 or so clones. Sequences were obtained from PBMCs. These receptors were obtained from a man aged 50 or older in good health and CMV-seronegative.

The gene calls are TRBV9 and TRBJ2-3; 12 positions match TRBD2. Looked up from germline, CDR1 is SGDLS and CDR2 is YYNGEE. V lost 4 bases and J lost 7; bases outside the gene matches: 7. The CDR3 extends over 15 amino acids. This chain's CDR3 is CASSPLAGGLNTQYF. As DNA, the CDR3 is TGTGCCAGCAGCCCCCTAGCGGGAGGGTTAAATACGCAGTATTTT.

The genes are TRBV7-2 and TRBJ1-2; D may be TRBD1 (5 bases). Germline assignment: CDR1 SGHTA and CDR2 FQGNSA. Trimming cost V 1 base and J 8 bases, with 11 bases left between them. CDR3 size: 13 residues. CDR3 loop: CASSLGTPWGYTF. CDR3 sequence (DNA): TGTGCCAGCAGCTTAGGGACACCCTGGGGCTACACCTTC. Using reference TRBV7-2 and TRBJ1-2 for the parts outside the CDR3, the full variable domain is GAGVSQSPSNKVTEKGKDVELRCDPISGHTALYWYRQSLGQGLEFLIYFQGNSAPDKSGLPSDRFSAERTGGSVSTLTIQRTQQEDSAVYLCASSLGTPWGYTFGSGTRLTVV.

The chain combines TRBV20-1 with TRBJ2-1; D remains ambiguous. This CDR3 is 11 amino acids long. Germline-derived CDR1 and CDR2 are DFQATT and SNEGSKA (reference sequence). The V end lost 2 bases, the J end lost 3 bases, and 2 bases lay between the germline ends. Here the CDR3 DNA reads TGCAGTGCTAGACGCTACAATGAGCAGTTCTTC. Its protein product is CSARRYNEQFF.

The chain couples TRBV4-3 to TRBJ1-3; D call uncertain. Looked up from germline, CDR1 is LGHNA and CDR2 is YSLEER. Trimming removed 0 bases at V and 0 bases at J, with 12 bases between. The CDR3 sequence is 17 residues long. The CDR3: CASSQDYARFSGNTIYF. CDR3 sequence (DNA): TGCGCCAGCAGCCAAGACTACGCCAGGTTCTCTGGAAACACCATATATTTT.

V usage is TRBV19 and J usage is TRBJ1-1; a possible D gene is TRBD1 (6 bases). In germline, CDR1 is LNHDA, CDR2 SQIVND (reference sequence). V was clipped by 7 bases and J by 0 bases, with 12 bases between them. CDR3 length: 14 residues. CDR3 sequence reads: CASKSRGLNTEAFF. The CDR3 nucleotides read TGTGCCAGTAAATCGAGGGGGTTGAACACTGAAGCTTTCTTT.

The genes are TRBV6-1 and TRBJ2-5; 7 nucleotides match TRBD1. V lost 5 bases, J lost 6 bases, and 12 bases stayed unmatched. Germline CDR1 MNHNS, CDR2 SASEGT. The CDR3 has 15 amino acids. For the CDR3, the DNA is TGTGCCAGCAGTTCGACAGGGATTGGGGGAAAGACCCAGTACTTC. Translation gives CASSSTGIGGKTQYF.

The rearrangement uses TRBV7-2 and TRBJ2-2; unclear D gene. This CDR3 has 14 residues. The germline gives CDR1 SGHTA, CDR2 FQGNSA. The V end was cut by 5 bases, the J end by 5 bases, with 12 bases between. DNA for the CDR3: TGTGCCAGCAGCCACGTTGCCGGGACCGGGGAGCTGTTTTTT. Translating gives CASSHVAGTGELFF.

V usage is TRBV4-1 and J usage is TRBJ2-7; the D gene is possibly TRBD2 (7 bases). The CDR3 has 16 amino acids. The V end was cut by 9 bases, the J end by 0 bases, with 21 bases between. Germline V gene data show CDR1 as MGHRA and CDR2 as YSYEKL. CDR3 nucleotides: TGCGCCAGAACGGGAGGAGAGGACAGATGCTCCTACGAGCAGTACTTC. Translating gives CARTGGEDRCSYEQYF.

The rearrangement links TRBV6-5 to TRBJ2-7, with unresolved D. The germline V and J ends were trimmed by 7 bases and 5 bases, with 15 bases remaining between them. Germline V gene lookup returns CDR1 MNHEY and CDR2 SVGAGI. The CDR3 spans 13 residues. In nucleotides, the CDR3 is TGTGCCAGCAAGTATAGTAGGAGCGACGAGCAGTACTTC. It yields the protein CASKYSRSDEQYF.

This chain uses TRBV2 with TRBJ2-5, with 8 bases that match TRBD2. Germline-derived CDR1 and CDR2 are SNHLY and FYNNEI. The CDR3 spans 14 residues. V lost 5 bases and J lost 3; bases outside the gene matches: 5. The CDR3 coding sequence is TGTGCCAGCAGTCCTATAGCGGGGAAAGAGACCCAGTACTTC. Residues: CASSPIAGKETQYF.

J is TRBJ2-1 and V is TRBV25-1; possible D gene TRBD1, 5 bases. Germline values: CDR1 MGHDK, CDR2 SYGVNS. Trimming stripped 4 bases from V and 0 bases from J, with 13 bases between. The CDR3 loop spans 16 amino acids. CDR3 sequence (DNA): TGTGCCAGCAGTGGGCAGGGTTCCCTCTCCTACAATGAGCAGTTCTTC. As protein: CASSGQGSLSYNEQFF.

The chain uses TRBV19 and TRBJ2-1; TRBD2 matches at 10 bases. The germline CDR1 and CDR2 sequences are LNHDA and SQIVND (reference sequence). After removal of 6 bases from V and 3 bases from J, the junction contained 11 bases not matched to a gene. This CDR3 region has 17 residues. The CDR3 loop reads CASSPTGTSARYNEQFF. The CDR3, as DNA: TGTGCCAGTAGCCCGACCGGGACTAGCGCACGCTACAATGAGCAGTTCTTC.

The DNA of the CDR3 is TGTGCCAGCAGCTTGGGGCGGGGGGGTTTGGACTATAGCAATCAGCCCCAGCATTTT. Protein product: CASSLGRGGLDYSNQPQHF. The chain has TRBV7-3 and TRBJ1-5; TRBD1 might be the D (5 bases). CDR3 length: 19 amino acids. CDR1 is SGHTA and CDR2 is FQGTGA in the germline V gene. V was shortened by 3 bases and J by 0 bases, with 21 bases between the two germline ends. The full variable domain, its missing parts supplied by reference TRBV7-3 and TRBJ1-5, is GAGVSQTPSNKVTEKGKYVELRCDPISGHTALYWYRQSLGQGPEFLIYFQGTGAADDSGLPNDRFFAVRPEGSVSTLKIQRTERGDSAVYLCASSLGRGGLDYSNQPQHFGDGTRLSIL.

The chain is built from TRBV5-1 and TRBJ2-2; D is unclear. This CDR3 has 15 residues. In germline, CDR1 is SGHRS, CDR2 YFSETQ. V was shortened by 1 base and J by 2 bases, with 9 bases between the two germline ends. The DNA for the CDR3 is TGCGCCAGCAGCTTGAATACGGTCAACACCGGGGAGCTGTTTTTT. It translates to CASSLNTVNTGELFF.

V usage is TRBV5-1 and J usage is TRBJ2-1, with 9 positions matching TRBD2. CDR1 and CDR2 from the germline V gene are SGHRS and YFSETQ. The V segment lost 0 bases and the J segment 2 bases; nucleotides outside the gene matches: 0. The CDR3 is made up of 15 amino acids. Here the CDR3 DNA reads TGCGCCAGCAGCTTGGCTAGCGGGGCCTACAATGAGCAGTTCTTC. This gives the protein CASSLASGAYNEQFF. Filled out from reference TRBV5-1 and TRBJ2-1, the complete variable domain reads KAGVTQTPRYLIKTRGQQVTLSCSPISGHRSVSWYQQTPGQGLQFLFEYFSETQRNKGNFPGRFSGRQFSNSRSEMNVSTLELGDSALYLCASSLASGAYNEQFFGPGTRLTVL.

The chain is built from TRBV27 and TRBJ1-5; D is uncertain. Trimming shortened V by 6 bases and J by 0 bases, and 15 bases separated the two germline ends. This CDR3 comprises 16 residues. CDR1 and CDR2 (germline): MNHEY, SMNVEV (reference sequence). In DNA form, the CDR3 reads TGTGCCAGCAGATATCCCAGAAACCATAGCAATCAGCCCCAGCATTTT. This encodes CASRYPRNHSNQPQHF.

The genes are TRBV6-1 and TRBJ2-3, with 8 positions matching TRBD2. Per germline, CDR1 MNHNS and CDR2 SASEGT. CDR3 length: 15 amino acids. Germline trimming cut 6 bases from V and 3 bases from J; bases unmatched to any gene: 8. The CDR3 loop reads CASSPLGRATDTQYF. As DNA, the CDR3 is TGTGCCAGCAGCCCACTCGGGAGGGCAACAGATACGCAGTATTTT.

The chain joins TRBV7-8 to TRBJ2-7; D may be TRBD1 (5 bases). V was trimmed by 2 bases and J by 5 bases, leaving 13 bases between them. The CDR3 is made up of 14 amino acids. CDR1 SGHVS and CDR2 FQNEAQ come from the germline V gene. CDR3 DNA: TGTGCCAGCAGCTTAACAGGTCGGGCGGACGAGCAGTACTTC. Protein sequence: CASSLTGRADEQYF.

This chain uses TRBV29-1 with TRBJ2-3; D might be TRBD1 (5 bases). Germline values: CDR1 SQVTM, CDR2 ANQGSEA. The CDR3 has 15 residues. V dropped 2 bases and J dropped 6 bases, with 18 bases sitting between them. CDR3 in amino acids: CSVEIVTVLWDTQYF. The CDR3 nucleotides read TGCAGCGTTGAAATAGTGACAGTTTTATGGGATACGCAGTATTTT.

The rearrangement joins TRBV12-5 to TRBJ2-7; 7 bases map to TRBD2. CDR1 is LGHNT, CDR2 FRNRAP, per germline. V lost 0 bases to trimming and J lost 9 bases; unmatched junction nucleotides: 5. The CDR3 covers 13 residues. The CDR3 spells CASGLVPPGGQYF. The DNA for the CDR3 is TGTGCTAGTGGTTTGGTCCCTCCGGGAGGGCAGTACTTC.